These 6 T cell receptor beta chains were all obtained from the same sample, sequenced in a study of blood T cell repertoires in COVID-19. Repertoires were generated with immunoSEQ multiplex PCR, while TCRdb's copy carries only in-frame clones and drops some. The data hold roughly 68,000 clones, with around 89% observed a single time. Material: peripheral blood. The receptors were gathered from a woman aged 80 or over with active COVID-19.

To note about this clone: Additional DNA sequences in this sample encode the identical CDR3. The CDR3 region is CASSYSGRAYGYTF. CDR3 nucleotide sequence: TGTGCCAGCAGTTACTCTGGGAGGGCCTATGGCTACACCTTC. The rearrangement uses TRBV6-5 and TRBJ1-2; no reliable D call. The CDR3 is 14 residues long. V dropped 0 bases and J dropped 4 bases, with 9 bases sitting between them. CDR1 and CDR2 (germline): MNHEY, SVGAGI.

V and J are TRBV19 and TRBJ1-5, with 7 bases aligning to TRBD1. Looked up from germline, CDR1 is LNHDA and CDR2 is SQIVND (reference sequence). The CDR3 contains 15 residues. The J segment lost 5 bases and the V segment lost 6 bases, leaving 10 bases of the junction unmatched. The CDR3 loop is CASSPNRGRDQPQHF. In DNA form, the CDR3 reads TGTGCCAGTAGCCCAAACAGGGGACGGGATCAGCCCCAGCATTTT.

This clone turned up a few times. The J gene is TRBJ2-1, the V gene TRBV13, with 7 bases fitting TRBD2. Germline V CDR1 and CDR2: PRHDT, FYEKMQ (reference sequence). With V trimmed by 0 bases and J by 7 bases, 6 bases remained unmatched. There are 15 residues in the CDR3. In DNA form, the CDR3 reads TGTGCCAGCAGCTTAGGTGGGACTACCAAAAATGAGCAGTTCTTC. Its protein product is CASSLGGTTKNEQFF. Filled out from reference TRBV13 and TRBJ2-1, the complete variable domain reads AAGVIQSPRHLIKEKRETATLKCYPIPRHDTVYWYQQGPGQDPQFLISFYEKMQSDKGSIPDRFSAQQFSDYHSELNMSSLELGDSALYFCASSLGGTTKNEQFFGPGTRLTVL.

V gene TRBV7-2 combines with J gene TRBJ1-3, with D perhaps matching TRBD1 (6 bases). The CDR3 has 14 amino acids. Germline V CDR1 and CDR2: SGHTA, FQGNSA. V was clipped by 4 bases and J by 3 bases, with 10 bases between them. The CDR3 coding sequence is TGTGCCAGCAGCTCCCAGGGGTATGGAAACACCATATATTTT. This encodes CASSSQGYGNTIYF.

The V gene is TRBV18, the J gene TRBJ1-1, with 7 bases lining up with TRBD1. Trimming took 3 bases from V and 2 from J; bases not matched to a gene: 6. The germline CDR1 and CDR2 sequences are KGHSH and LQKENI. The CDR3 is 15 residues long. CDR3 residues: CASSPRTGFNTEAFF. CDR3 nucleotides: TGTGCCAGCTCACCCCGGACAGGATTTAACACTGAAGCTTTCTTT. Supplemented by reference TRBV18 and TRBJ1-1, the full variable domain reads NAGVMQNPRHLVRRRGQEARLRCSPMKGHSHVYWYRQLPEEGLKFMVYLQKENIIDESGMPKERFSAEFPKEGPSILRIQQVVRGDSAAYFCASSPRTGFNTEAFFGQGTRLTVV.

The chain has TRBV10-3 and TRBJ2-1; 8 bases match TRBD1. The junction had 1 base not matched to a gene; V was cut back by 1 base and J by 8 bases. Germline CDR1 is ENHRY and CDR2 is SYGVKD. There are 13 residues in the CDR3. The CDR3 loop is CAISEYRGDEQFF. The CDR3 nucleotides are TGTGCCATCAGTGAGTACAGGGGGGATGAGCAGTTCTTC.